This TCR beta chain is drawn from a study of post-analysis software for immune sequencing data. Across the whole study: Clinical courses comprised relapsing-remitting, secondary progressive and progressive-relapsing multiple sclerosis.

Unique molecular identifiers were carried by the TCR beta cDNA libraries. TCRdb itself ran the PCR reads through MiXCR, one entry per CDR3 protein. The profile covers a few hundred thousand distinct CDR3 sequences, with just over 35% appearing a single time and around 5% taken by the ten largest. Germline loops: CDR1 SNHLY, CDR2 FYNNEI. Trimming cost V 6 bases and J 0 bases; bases outside gene matches: 0. The CDR3 length is 13 residues. Study outcomes and limitations: Patients had higher frequencies than controls of five or six TRBV segments, including TRBV5-6, TRBV5-1 and TRBV20-1. Pronounced co-clustering by F measure was evident among identically batched samples.

Comment on this clonotype: The target antigen is unknown.

The source is a girl aged 5 to 17 with multiple sclerosis. The chain joins TRBV2 to TRBJ2-7, with TRBD2 matching 9 bases. The sequenced material came from blood. The CDR3 nucleotides are TGTGCCAGCAGACTAGCGGGCTCCTACGAGCAGTACTTC. Translation gives CASRLAGSYEQYF.